This TCR beta chain was identified in a study of shared clonotypes between healthy human individuals. There were no recent acute infections or vaccinations among the donors, who were healthy HIV-negative adults. Unsorted samples used tens of millions of PBMCs for genomic DNA. Amplification in unsorted PBMC replicate PCRs started from around 0.3 ug DNA, which equals about 30,000 T cell genomes. TCRdb's table, derived via immunoSEQ multiplex PCR, lists solely in-frame clones and lacks some. The sample holds over 400,000 clones, about 78% seen once. This CDR3 contains 14 residues. Germline V gene lookup returns CDR1 MDHEN and CDR2 SYDVKM. Trimming pared 3 bases from V and 11 bases from J, leaving 19 bases between.

The rearrangement joins TRBV28 to TRBJ1-1; D perhaps matches TRBD1 (5 bases). The sample consisted of PBMCs. This receptor was taken from a woman between 40 and 55 years old in good health. Some clones in this sample may be carry-over from other donors' samples. DNA for the CDR3: TGTGCCAGCAGTTTGTCCGGGACCCGAATGTGGGCTTTCTTT. Protein: CASSLSGTRMWAFF.